This T cell receptor beta chain was recorded in a study of beta chain features in type 1 diabetes. Findings of the study overall: There was a moderate but significant shortening of TCRB CDR3s in all four CD4+ subsets of Type 1 diabetes patients.

This clone has just a few counts. Its antigen is currently unknown. Between the trimmed V and J ends, which lost 8 bases and 0 bases, there was a span of 11 bases. The CDR3 runs 13 residues. CDR1 and CDR2 (germline): MNHNS, SASEGT. CD45RO/CCR7/CD25/CD127/CD95/CD27 staining was used to isolate CD4+ naive, central memory, regulatory and stem cell-like memory cells by sorting. The study reverse transcribed the entire isolated RNA, so it sequenced expressed TCRB transcripts. Only in-frame clones appear in the TCRdb table, and some are missing; sequencing was by immunoSEQ multiplex PCR. This repertoire shows 350,000 to 450,000 clones, approximately 16% found once; its top ten account for roughly 0.017%.

The rearrangement links TRBV6-1 to TRBJ2-7, with D possibly matching TRBD2 (6 bases). Sample: naive CD4+ T cells from blood. The sequence was obtained from a woman aged 18-29 years in good health. Here the CDR3 DNA reads TGTGCCAGCTCCGGGACTTACTCCTACGAGCAGTACTTC. Protein product: CASSGTYSYEQYF.